This record covers a single T cell receptor (beta chain). No antigen is known for it. PCR employed 60 Vbeta and 13 Jbeta primers. The data were produced by immunoSEQ multiplex PCR, yet TCRdb's version contains in-frame clones alone and is incomplete. This table lists some 200,000 clones. The source of the sample is a study of cytomegalovirus exposure and HLA in healthy donors. General observations from the study: Earlier results showed most TCR beta V segments being productive about 87% or about 30% of the time. Altogether, around 160 TCR beta chains were recorded as cytomegalovirus-associated.

This CDR3 has 15 amino acids. Germline V lookup: CDR1 WNHNN, CDR2 SYGVQD (reference sequence). The origin of this receptor is a girl aged 2 to 10 in good health and CMV-seropositive. The sample was PBMCs. V gene TRBV10-1 combines with J gene TRBJ2-5; D unclear. The J call may be incorrect, as the DNA end agrees better with TRBJ2-7. The chain's CDR3 is CASSESIEVYHEQYF. DNA for the CDR3: TGCGCCAGCAGTGAGTCGATTGAGGTATATCACGAGCAGTACTTC.